What follows are 29 T cell receptor beta chains derived from one specimen sequenced in a study of T cell responses to AZD1222 COVID-19 vaccine. Sequencing was performed with immunoSEQ multiplex PCR; in TCRdb, only in-frame clones are kept and a portion is missing. The table includes 75,000 to 100,000 clones, around nine tenths detected once. This specimen was peripheral blood, taken on day 0 of AZD1222 vaccination. The receptors shown here come from an adult in good health.

The chain couples TRBV6-1 to TRBJ2-3; no reliable D call. Germline loops: CDR1 MNHNS, CDR2 SASEGT. V lost 1 base to trimming and J lost 4 bases, with 9 bases between them. CDR3 length: 14 residues. CDR3 residues: CASSEEPRSDTQYF. CDR3 in DNA: TGTGCCAGCAGTGAAGAGCCTAGATCAGATACGCAGTATTTT.

This sequence joins TRBV6-4 and TRBJ2-3, with 9 bases that match TRBD2. Germline CDR1 reads MRHNA; CDR2 reads SNTAGT. V lost 5 bases and J lost 1; bases outside the gene matches: 1. CDR3 length: 14 residues. CDR3 in amino acids: CASSRTSGTDTQYF. DNA of the CDR3: TGTGCCAGCAGTAGGACTAGCGGCACAGATACGCAGTATTTT.

This chain joins TRBV18 and TRBJ2-7; the D is unclear. The CDR3 runs to 15 residues. The germline V gene encodes CDR1 KGHSH and CDR2 LQKENI. V was clipped by 3 bases and J by 0 bases, with 12 bases between them. The CDR3 DNA reads as TGTGCCAGCTCACCTACCACGGACGCCTCCTACGAGCAGTACTTC. The encoded protein is CASSPTTDASYEQYF.

The rearrangement joins TRBV7-8 to TRBJ1-4; 7 nucleotides match TRBD1. V dropped 5 bases and J dropped 7; count of bases not matched to a gene: 10. The CDR3 length is 15 residues. Looked up from germline, CDR1 is SGHVS and CDR2 is FQNEAQ. The CDR3 DNA follows: TGTGCCAGCAGCCTCGCCGGGGGGACAGCTGAAAAACTGTTTTTT. The encoded protein is CASSLAGGTAEKLFF.

The chain employs TRBV24-1 and TRBJ2-7; D is uncertain. The CDR3 contains 13 residues. V lost 4 bases to trimming and J lost 2 bases, with 8 bases between them. Germline V gene lookup returns CDR1 KGHDR and CDR2 SFDVKD. CDR3 loop: CATSDPVAYEQYF. CDR3 in DNA: TGTGCCACCAGTGACCCAGTTGCCTACGAGCAGTACTTC.

For the CDR3, the DNA is TGTGCCAGCAGCTTAGCGGGCCGACAGGGGAACTATGGCTACACCTTC. This sequence encodes CASSLAGRQGNYGYTF. J is TRBJ1-2 and V is TRBV7-9, with 8 bases identical to TRBD1. The germline V gene has CDR1 SEHNR and CDR2 FQNEAQ (reference sequence). The CDR3 consists of 16 residues. V dropped 0 bases and J dropped 2; count of bases not matched to a gene: 5.

V usage is TRBV3-1 (or the pseudogene TRBV3-2) and J usage is TRBJ1-6; 7 bases line up with TRBD1. V lost 4 bases to trimming and J lost 10 bases; unmatched junction nucleotides: 7. Germline loops: CDR1 LGHDT, CDR2 YNNKEL (reference sequence). The CDR3 extends over 14 amino acids. The CDR3, as DNA: TGTGCCAGCAGCCGGACAGGCTCTCTATCACCCCTCCACTTT. This translates into CASSRTGSLSPLHF.

The chain has TRBV27 and TRBJ1-1; weak D call: TRBD1 (5 bases). The germline gives CDR1 MNHEY, CDR2 SMNVEV (reference sequence). V lost 2 bases and J lost 6, with 13 bases in between. The CDR3 sequence is 14 residues long. The CDR3 spells CASSLSQGGSEAFF. In DNA, the CDR3 is TGTGCCAGCAGTTTAAGTCAGGGAGGGTCTGAAGCTTTCTTT.

The genes are TRBV3-1 (or the pseudogene TRBV3-2) and TRBJ2-1; TRBD2 matches 15 bases. CDR3 length equals 17 residues. The V gene end was trimmed by 4 bases and the J gene end by 3 bases; junction bases not matched to a gene: 4. From germline, CDR1 is LGHDT and CDR2 YNNKEL (reference sequence). CDR3 DNA: TGTGCCAGCAGCCGGACTAGCGGGAGGGGTTTCTACAATGAGCAGTTCTTC. This sequence encodes CASSRTSGRGFYNEQFF.

This clone was recorded once. The chain carries TRBV19 and TRBJ1-1; D remains unclear. The V end was cut by 6 bases, the J end by 11 bases, with 22 bases between. In germline, CDR1 is LNHDA, CDR2 SQIVND (reference sequence). CDR3 length: 14 amino acids. CDR3 sequence (DNA): TGTGCCAGTAGCCATCCGGGCAGGACCCCTGGGGCTTTCTTT. Protein: CASSHPGRTPGAFF. Full variable domain (outside the CDR3, taken from reference TRBV19 and TRBJ1-1): DGGITQSPKYLFRKEGQNVTLSCEQNLNHDAMYWYRQDPGQGLRLIYYSQIVNDFQKGDIAEGYSVSREKKESFPLTVTSAQKNPTAFYLCASSHPGRTPGAFFGQGTRLTVV.

V usage is TRBV2 and J usage is TRBJ1-5; the D is unclear. With 7 bases removed from V and 4 bases from J, the gap between germline ends came to 14 bases. This CDR3 is 14 amino acids long. CDR1 is SNHLY, CDR2 FYNNEI, per germline. For the CDR3, the DNA is TGTGCCAGCAATAATGTAGGGATTAATCAGCCCCAGCATTTT. Translating it yields CASNNVGINQPQHF.

The chain is built from TRBV19 and TRBJ2-2, with D uncertain. This CDR3 spans 14 amino acids. CDR1 is LNHDA and CDR2 is SQIVND in the germline V gene (reference sequence). Trimming left V 0 bases short and J 4 bases short, with 6 bases between. The CDR3 spells CASSIERSTGELFF. The CDR3 bases are TGTGCCAGTAGTATAGAGCGGAGCACCGGGGAGCTGTTTTTT.

This clone was observed a single time. V is TRBV9 and J is TRBJ2-7, with D hard to call. The CDR3 is 13 residues long. Germline V gene sequence: CDR1 SGDLS, CDR2 YYNGEE. Trimming removed 4 bases from V and 4 bases from J, with 12 bases in between. The CDR3 sequence: CASSPPGAYEQYF. The CDR3, as DNA: TGTGCCAGCAGCCCTCCAGGAGCTTACGAGCAGTACTTC.

This sequence joins TRBV6-5 and TRBJ2-3; a possible D gene is TRBD1 (5 bases). This CDR3 is 15 amino acids long. Trimming removed 5 bases at V and 4 bases at J, with 16 bases between. The germline CDR1 and CDR2 sequences are MNHEY and SVGAGI. CDR3 amino acids: CASSTEQQAADTQYF. For the CDR3, the DNA is TGTGCCAGCAGTACCGAGCAACAGGCGGCAGATACGCAGTATTTT.

The chain uses TRBV5-4 and TRBJ2-1; 15 bases are a match to TRBD2. With V trimmed by 3 bases and J by 0 bases, 7 bases remained unmatched. The CDR3 is made up of 19 amino acids. CDR1 is SGHNT and CDR2 is YYREEE in the germline V gene (reference sequence). This CDR3 is CASSWGLAGGGSSYNEQFF. CDR3 in DNA: TGTGCCAGCAGCTGGGGACTAGCGGGAGGCGGTAGCTCCTACAATGAGCAGTTCTTC.

The chain links TRBV27 to TRBJ1-1; 9 bases match TRBD1. J was trimmed by 0 bases and V by 6 bases; bases with no gene match: 8. Germline assignment: CDR1 MNHEY and CDR2 SMNVEV (reference sequence). This CDR3 is built from 16 residues. CDR3 residues: CASSLGTGRLNTEAFF. The CDR3 DNA reads as TGTGCCAGCAGCCTCGGGACAGGGCGACTGAACACTGAAGCTTTCTTT.

V gene TRBV5-1 combines with J gene TRBJ1-1; TRBD1 is a possible D gene (5 bases). Trimming took 0 bases from V and 5 from J, leaving 14 bases between them. This CDR3 region has 15 residues. Germline V gene data show CDR1 as SGHRS and CDR2 as YFSETQ. CDR3 protein: CASSLGPGRGTEAFF. The CDR3 coding sequence is TGCGCCAGCAGCTTGGGTCCAGGGCGGGGGACTGAAGCTTTCTTT.

Comments on this clone: A read error may produce the germline difference seen at one junction end. This chain links TRBV2 with TRBJ1-2; 7 bases map to TRBD1. This CDR3 is 16 amino acids long. CDR1 is SNHLY and CDR2 is FYNNEI in the germline V gene. The DNA for the CDR3 is TGTGCCAGCACTGAAATGAGGGGGCAGGGTCACTATGGCTACACCTTC. The encoded protein is CASTEMRGQGHYGYTF.

The chain has TRBV14 and TRBJ1-6, with TRBD1 matching 8 bases. V shed 4 bases and J 8 bases; nucleotides not matched to a gene: 10. This CDR3 has 16 residues. Looked up from germline, CDR1 is SGHDN and CDR2 is FVKESK. The CDR3 nucleotides are TGTGCCAGCAGCCCAGATGGCCAGGGGGCTGATTCACCCCTCCACTTT. It codes for CASSPDGQGADSPLHF.

This clone has only a few counts. The chain is built from TRBV15 and TRBJ2-7, with 8 bases that match TRBD1. The ends lost 0 bases at V and 3 bases at J; junction bases unmatched: 10. The CDR3 loop spans 17 amino acids. Germline V gene lookup returns CDR1 LNHNV and CDR2 YYDKDF (reference sequence). CDR3 DNA: TGTGCCACCAGCAGAGAGTCTGCCGGACAGGGCTTCTACGAGCAGTACTTC. Translating it yields CATSRESAGQGFYEQYF. Full variable domain (remainder filled in from reference TRBV15 and TRBJ2-7): DAMVIQNPRYQVTQFGKPVTLSCSQTLNHNVMYWYQQKSSQAPKLLFHYYDKDFNNEADTPDNFQSRRPNTSFCFLDIRSPGLGDTAMYLCATSRESAGQGFYEQYFGPGTRLTVT.

The chain is built from TRBV6-4 and TRBJ2-1, with 7 bases fitting TRBD2. J gave up 15 bases and V 0 bases, and 8 bases lay outside the gene matches. The germline CDR1 and CDR2 sequences are MRHNA and SNTAGT. CDR3 size: 13 residues. As DNA, the CDR3 is TGTGCCAGCAGTGACTCAGCGGGACGGTTTCTGTTCTTC. Translated, it gives CASSDSAGRFLFF.

The chain uses TRBV11-2 and TRBJ2-2; a weak D match, TRBD1 (5 bases). Germline V gene data show CDR1 as SGHAT and CDR2 as FQNNGV. V dropped 3 bases and J dropped 5 bases, with 13 bases sitting between them. The CDR3 consists of 15 residues. CDR3 sequence: CASSFQGQGTGELFF. DNA for the CDR3: TGTGCCAGCAGCTTTCAAGGGCAGGGAACCGGGGAGCTGTTTTTT. Full variable domain (outside the CDR3, taken from reference TRBV11-2 and TRBJ2-2): EAGVAQSPRYKIIEKRQSVAFWCNPISGHATLYWYQQILGQGPKLLIQFQNNGVVDDSQLPKDRFSAERLKGVDSTLKIQPAKLEDSAVYLCASSFQGQGTGELFFGEGSRLTVL.

This sequence joins TRBV19 and TRBJ2-7; 10 nucleotides match TRBD1. Germline lookup yields CDR1 LNHDA and CDR2 SQIVND (reference sequence). V gave up 6 bases and J gave up 3 bases; unmatched junction bases: 8. This CDR3 has 15 amino acids. DNA for the CDR3: TGTGCCAGTAGGTCGGGACAGGGGATATTCTACGAGCAGTACTTC. Amino acid sequence: CASRSGQGIFYEQYF.

The chain uses TRBV20-1 and TRBJ1-1; no clear D gene. Germline lookup yields CDR1 DFQATT and CDR2 SNEGSKA (reference sequence). The CDR3 extends over 11 amino acids. Between the trimmed V and J ends, which lost 0 bases and 7 bases, there was a span of 6 bases. CDR3 nucleotides: TGCAGTGCTAGAGATATGAGTGAAGCTTTCTTT. Translating it yields CSARDMSEAFF.

The gene calls are TRBV5-4 and TRBJ2-2; weak D call: TRBD1 (9 bases). The CDR3 is 16 residues long. Germline CDR1 SGHNT, CDR2 YYREEE (reference sequence). V was shortened by 4 bases and J by 2 bases, with 15 bases between the two germline ends. The CDR3 spells CASSRGGQGNTGELFF. As DNA, the CDR3 is TGTGCCAGCAGCCGGGGGGGACAGGGTAACACCGGGGAGCTGTTTTTT.

This sequence joins TRBV18 and TRBJ2-1; 11 nucleotides line up with TRBD2. J gave up 1 base and V 2 bases, and 1 base lay outside the gene matches. This CDR3 region has 16 residues. Looked up from germline, CDR1 is KGHSH and CDR2 is LQKENI. In DNA, the CDR3 is TGTGCCAGCTCACCAACTAGCGGGGGTTCCTACAATGAGCAGTTCTTC. It yields the protein CASSPTSGGSYNEQFF.

This clone has only one observation. The DNA for the CDR3 is TGTGCCAGTAGTATCACAGGGGATGGCTACACCTTC. Protein product: CASSITGDGYTF. The chain uses TRBV19 and TRBJ1-2; 7 bases map to TRBD1. Germline trimming cut 3 bases from V and 6 bases from J; bases unmatched to any gene: 1. Germline CDR1 and CDR2: LNHDA and SQIVND (reference sequence). The CDR3 is made up of 12 amino acids.

Concerning this clone: Germline and junction disagree at one end, which may indicate a read error. The chain recombines TRBV7-7 with TRBJ2-3; possibly TRBD1 for D (5 bases). Germline CDR1 is SSHAT and CDR2 is FNYEAQ (reference sequence). The CDR3 extends over 19 amino acids. The CDR3 DNA follows: TGTGCTAGCAGCTTAGGTCTACCTGCGAGGCACAGGCGCGCAGATACGCAGTATTTT. It specifies CASSLGLPARHRRADTQYF.

V is TRBV6-4 and J is TRBJ2-3; D possibly corresponds to TRBD2 (5 bases). The CDR3 runs 13 residues. Germline V gives CDR1 MRHNA, CDR2 SNTAGT. With 0 bases removed from V and 7 bases from J, the gap between germline ends came to 8 bases. CDR3 region: CASSDSGSNTQYF. DNA of the CDR3: TGTGCCAGCAGTGACTCGGGGAGTAATACGCAGTATTTT.